This T cell receptor (beta chain) comes out of a study of blood T cell repertoires in COVID-19. Study overall: Sites across the United States, Italy and Spain contributed samples from acute and convalescent COVID-19.

Per the original data handling: Amplification of reference gene primers provided the estimated nucleated cell counts. The assay was immunoSEQ multiplex PCR, and TCRdb's table has in-frame clones only and misses some. V and J calls and clone size come straight from that table; D and trimming were deduced from the DNA. Among 200,000 to 250,000 clones listed, 82% were seen once. Germline V gives CDR1 LNHDA, CDR2 SQIVND (reference sequence). Trimming removed 5 bases from V and 0 bases from J; junction bases left unmatched: 12. The CDR3 loop spans 18 amino acids. Sequencing was carried out using peripheral blood. The receptor comes from a woman older than 75 with acute or convalescent COVID-19. The chain links TRBV19 to TRBJ2-1, with 8 positions matching TRBD2. The CDR3 bases are TGTGCCAGTAGTTCCCAACTCGGGAGGGGGGGCTCCTACAATGAGCAGTTCTTC. Amino acids: CASSSQLGRGGSYNEQFF.